This TCR beta chain emerged from a study of tumor-infiltrating lymphocytes in primary liver carcinoma. The authors took blood RNA from unsorted whole blood and also extracted germline DNA. With 500 ng total RNA as template and a constant-region primer, TCR beta cDNA was made. Three nested multiplex PCR rounds of slightly modified ARM-PCR generated TCR beta libraries. Forward primers for TRBV1-TRBV30 and a C-beta reverse primer served the first two PCR rounds, at 10 cycles each. TCRdb analysed the multiplex PCR reads with MiXCR anew, one entry per CDR3 protein. The sample lists some 200,000 distinct CDR3 sequences, approximately 64% occurring once. CDR3 size: 15 residues. V gave up 0 bases and J gave up 7 bases, with 13 bases separating them. Germline CDR1 is SGHAT and CDR2 is FQNNGV.

This TCR came from a woman aged 55-69 years with primary liver carcinoma and hepatitis B virus infection. The genes are TRBV11-2 and TRBJ1-5; D uncertain. Input material: peripheral blood. In DNA, the CDR3 is TGTGCCAGCAGCTTAGAATATCGGAGGGCGCAGCCCCAGCATTTT. It is translated as CASSLEYRRAQPQHF. The full variable domain, in which reference TRBV11-2 and TRBJ1-5 provide the parts outside the CDR3, is EAGVAQSPRYKIIEKRQSVAFWCNPISGHATLYWYQQILGQGPKLLIQFQNNGVVDDSQLPKDRFSAERLKGVDSTLKIQPAKLEDSAVYLCASSLEYRRAQPQHFGDGTRLSIL.